The 17 T cell receptor beta chains presented below share a single source sample, sequenced in a study of T cells in Graves' hyperthyroidism and ophthalmopathy. RNA transcripts yielded amplified TCR beta CDR3 regions. First-round RT-PCR targeting the TCR CDR3 was performed with the HTBI primer set. TCRdb itself ran the multiplex PCR reads through MiXCR, one entry per CDR3 protein. The sample includes around 350,000 distinct CDR3 sequences, about 18% of them seen just once. The sample was blood. All receptors derive from a young woman with Graves' hyperthyroidism.

The CDR3 nucleotides are TGCGCCAGCAGCCGCGCCACCGGGACAGGGGAAACCTACGAGCAGTACTTC. This codes for CASSRATGTGETYEQYF. The gene calls are TRBV4-3 and TRBJ2-7; 10 bases fit TRBD1. The ends lost 4 bases at V and 2 bases at J; junction bases unmatched: 11. Per germline, CDR1 LGHNA and CDR2 YSLEER. The CDR3 sequence is 17 residues long.

This clonotype was seen ten or more times. J is TRBJ1-5 and V is TRBV2; a possible D gene is TRBD1 (5 bases). V lost 3 bases and J lost 7, with 13 bases in between. CDR1 SNHLY and CDR2 FYNNEI come from the germline V gene. The CDR3 has 14 residues. CDR3 amino acids: CASSDRALGQPQHF. The CDR3 nucleotides read TGTGCCAGCAGTGACAGGGCTCTCGGGCAGCCCCAGCATTTT.

This clonotype has at least ten counts. This chain links TRBV6-5 with TRBJ2-2; TRBD2 agrees at 7 bases. CDR1 and CDR2 (germline): MNHEY, SVGAGI. With 5 bases clipped from V and 6 bases from J, the junction kept 6 bases outside the gene matches. The CDR3 spans 14 residues. DNA of the CDR3: TGTGCCAGCAGTACTAGCGCGGGTGCCGGGGAGCTGTTTTTT. Protein product: CASSTSAGAGELFF.

This clonotype was seen a few times. The chain has TRBV19 and TRBJ2-2, with a possible D match to TRBD2 (6 bases). Germline V gene sequence: CDR1 LNHDA, CDR2 SQIVND (reference sequence). Trimming took off 3 bases at V and 3 bases at J, with 8 bases between the two ends. This CDR3 contains 14 residues. CDR3 residues: CASSMEGYTGELFF. The CDR3 DNA sequence: TGTGCCAGTAGTATGGAGGGGTACACCGGGGAGCTGTTTTTT.

This clonotype has a count of ten or more. The chain couples TRBV12-3 or TRBV12-4 to TRBJ1-2; a possible D gene is TRBD1 (6 bases). V gave up 7 bases and J gave up 8 bases, with 14 bases separating them. The CDR3 extends over 12 amino acids. The chain's CDR3 is CASTLGGMGYTF. The CDR3 DNA is TGTGCCAGCACCCTAGGGGGGATGGGCTACACCTTC.

The table lists this clonotype with a few counts. The genes are TRBV4-1 and TRBJ1-2, with D possibly matching TRBD1 (5 bases). The germline V gene encodes CDR1 MGHRA and CDR2 YSYEKL. With 1 base removed from V and 2 bases from J, the gap between germline ends came to 8 bases. The CDR3 is 14 residues long. The CDR3 DNA reads TGCGCCAGCAGCCAAGGACAGTTCAACTATGGCTACACCTTC. Translated: CASSQGQFNYGYTF.

The chain uses TRBV6-1 and TRBJ2-5; tentatively, D is TRBD1 (7 bases). With 4 bases removed from V and 4 bases from J, the gap between germline ends came to 16 bases. The CDR3 covers 15 residues. Germline CDR1 MNHNS, CDR2 SASEGT. The DNA for the CDR3 is TGTGCCAGCAGTGTAGGAGGGGGCACCTTAGAGACCCAGTACTTC. Translating it yields CASSVGGGTLETQYF.

This clonotype was counted many times. The chain carries TRBV20-1 and TRBJ1-1; D is uncertain. The CDR3 is made up of 12 amino acids. The V gene lost 1 base and the J gene lost 6 bases, with 9 bases spanning the gap. In germline, CDR1 is DFQATT, CDR2 SNEGSKA (reference sequence). The CDR3 sequence is CSARVWGAEAFF. Here the CDR3 DNA reads TGCAGTGCTAGAGTTTGGGGAGCTGAAGCTTTCTTT.

This clonotype was picked up many times. The genes are TRBV6-5 and TRBJ2-5; no reliable D call. With 2 bases removed from V and 4 bases from J, the gap between germline ends came to 20 bases. This CDR3 comprises 17 residues. Per germline, CDR1 MNHEY and CDR2 SVGAGI. CDR3 sequence: CASSYTVKRSYRETQYF. The CDR3 region has the DNA TGTGCCAGCAGTTACACTGTCAAACGTTCTTACCGAGAGACCCAGTACTTC.

The chain joins TRBV5-1 to TRBJ1-1; no clear D. Germline CDR1 reads SGHRS; CDR2 reads YFSETQ. Trimming shortened V by 2 bases and J by 0 bases, and 8 bases separated the two germline ends. The CDR3 loop spans 14 amino acids. CDR3 protein: CASSFSAVNTEAFF. CDR3 nucleotide sequence: TGCGCCAGCAGCTTTTCTGCCGTGAACACTGAAGCTTTCTTT. Based on the CDR3 plus reference TRBV5-1 and TRBJ1-1, the full variable domain is KAGVTQTPRYLIKTRGQQVTLSCSPISGHRSVSWYQQTPGQGLQFLFEYFSETQRNKGNFPGRFSGRQFSNSRSEMNVSTLELGDSALYLCASSFSAVNTEAFFGQGTRLTVV.

Regarding this clonotype: A much larger clone sits a single nucleotide away, making a read error possible. Because the CDR3 is missing its conserved closing phenylalanine or tryptophan, this is likely a read error. The gene calls are TRBV7-8 and TRBJ2-7, with 8 bases that match TRBD1. There are 18 residues in the CDR3. Germline values: CDR1 SGHVS, CDR2 FQNEAQ. V lost 4 bases, J lost 0 bases, and 14 bases stayed unmatched. The CDR3 coding sequence is TGTGCCAGCAGCTCGAGACAGGGGCTCCTCCGTGGCTCCTACGAGCAGTACTAC. Its translation: CASSSRQGLLRGSYEQYY.

This clonotype has a single count. V is TRBV6-4 and J is TRBJ1-2, with 8 bases lining up with TRBD1. The CDR3 runs 18 residues. V gave up 2 bases and J gave up 5 bases; unmatched junction bases: 16. Germline assignment: CDR1 MRHNA and CDR2 SNTAGT. The CDR3 region has the DNA TGTGCCAGCAGTGACACGAAACCCATCAGGGGGCTGGAATATGGCTACACCTTC. This translates into CASSDTKPIRGLEYGYTF.

This clonotype has a count of ten or more. The CDR3: CATSEGREDEQYF. Here the CDR3 DNA reads TGTGCCACCAGTGAGGGTCGGGAGGACGAGCAGTACTTC. V gene TRBV24-1 combines with J gene TRBJ2-7; TRBD2 matches 7 bases. V lost 4 bases to trimming and J lost 5 bases; unmatched junction nucleotides: 4. Germline CDR1 KGHDR, CDR2 SFDVKD. CDR3 size: 13 residues.

The chain carries TRBV12-3 or TRBV12-4 and TRBJ2-5; no definite D call. V gave up 4 bases and J gave up 7 bases, with 10 bases separating them. CDR3 length: 12 amino acids. CDR3 DNA sequence: TGTGCCAGCAGTTCCCAAGCCGGGACCCAGTACTTC. This sequence encodes CASSSQAGTQYF.

In this sample, this clonotype turned up many times. The J gene is TRBJ2-2, the V gene TRBV28, with D perhaps TRBD2 (6 bases). CDR1 and CDR2 (germline): MDHEN, SYDVKM. The CDR3 is made up of 13 amino acids. V dropped 4 bases and J dropped 6 bases, with 9 bases sitting between them. The CDR3 here is CASSWGVAGELFF. Written as DNA, the CDR3 is TGTGCCAGCAGTTGGGGGGTCGCCGGGGAGCTGTTTTTT. The full variable domain, with the rest looked up from reference TRBV28 and TRBJ2-2, is DVKVTQSSRYLVKRTGEKVFLECVQDMDHENMFWYRQDPGLGLRLIYFSYDVKMKEKGDIPEGYSVSREKKERFSLILESASTNQTSMYLCASSWGVAGELFFGEGSRLTVL.

This clonotype was recorded many times. V and J are TRBV28 and TRBJ1-2; D is unclear. V lost 6 bases to trimming and J lost 10 bases, with 15 bases between them. Germline V gene data show CDR1 as MDHEN and CDR2 as SYDVKM. The CDR3 spans 12 residues. The CDR3 DNA reads TGTGCCAGCAGGATATCCCCCAGCGACTACACCTTC. Protein sequence: CASRISPSDYTF.

V gene TRBV5-1 combines with J gene TRBJ2-5; TRBD1 aligns across 7 bases. The CDR3 is 14 amino acids. The V and J ends lost 5 bases and 0 bases, in that order; junction bases with no gene match: 4. Per the germline V gene, CDR1 is SGHRS and CDR2 is YFSETQ. CDR3 amino acids: CASRLDRDQETQYF. The CDR3 DNA reads TGCGCCAGCAGACTTGACAGGGACCAAGAGACCCAGTACTTC.